Listed below are T cell receptor beta chains from one sample, sequenced in a study of CD8 T cells in Susac syndrome. TCRdb re-derived calls from the immunoSEQ multiplex PCR reads in MiXCR, one entry per CDR3 protein. The sample shows 330,000 or so distinct CDR3 sequences, 65% to 90% of them seen only once. Input material: CD8+ T cells from PBMCs. The receptor set was obtained from a human donor with multiple sclerosis. Each CDR3 is given without its conserved first and last residue. Clone size appears in some rows only: once, few, many, or a class for an expanded clone.

V	J	size	CDR3
TRBV13	TRBJ2-5	-	ASSLGDQETQY
TRBV19	TRBJ2-7	-	ASSLTGTGIYEQY
TRBV3-1	TRBJ2-7	-	ASSQEERGGLPPTSGEQY
TRBV7-9	TRBJ1-1	-	AGSFTIQRGTEAF
TRBV12-3/TRBV12-4	TRBJ1-1	-	ASSLHGSGTEAF
TRBV30	TRBJ2-1	few	AWSVSGNEQF
TRBV20-1	TRBJ1-2	-	SATTLAGQGYNYGYT
TRBV12-3/TRBV12-4	TRBJ1-1	-	ASRLGANTEAF
TRBV23-1	TRBJ2-2	-	ASSQSLNRSKGVGSCS
TRBV20-1	TRBJ1-4	-	SARHPGRLNEKLF
TRBV5-6	TRBJ2-5	-	ASSPTGGAQETQY